This T cell receptor beta chain was identified in a study of shared clonotypes between healthy human individuals. The assay was immunoSEQ multiplex PCR, and TCRdb's table has in-frame clones only and misses some. The top ten clones hold around 0.61% of a sample with under 1,100,000 clones, more than 75% of them seen once. The V gene lost 0 bases and the J gene lost 0 bases, with 10 bases spanning the gap. CDR3 size: 17 residues. Germline CDR1 SGHNT, CDR2 YYREEE (reference sequence). This clone was observed a few times. This chain links TRBV5-4 with TRBJ2-6; D gene uncertain. The sample consisted of memory CD4+ T cells from PBMCs. As for subset: CD45RA-negative fraction. This receptor was identified in a man aged 18 to 29 in good health. Some clones in this sample may be carry-over from other donors' samples. CDR3 nucleotide sequence: TGTGCCAGCAGCTTGGCTGTCAGCCGCTCTGGGGCCAACGTCCTGACTTTC. It codes for CASSLAVSRSGANVLTF.